Following are 23 T cell receptor beta chains from one sample sequenced in a study of shared clonotypes between healthy human individuals. The method was immunoSEQ multiplex PCR; TCRdb's version includes in-frame clones alone and lacks a portion of them. The sample includes millions of clones, roughly 96% of them seen just once. Sequenced: naive CD4+ T cells sorted from blood. Subset here: CD45RA+ positively selected. All receptors derive from a man younger than 35 in good health.

This clone appeared once. The chain employs TRBV27 and TRBJ2-7; TRBD1 matches 7 bases. The CDR3 spans 17 residues. V lost 9 bases, J lost 2 bases, and 19 bases stayed unmatched. Germline V lookup: CDR1 MNHEY, CDR2 SMNVEV (reference sequence). The CDR3 is CARRKASTGTATYEQYF. The CDR3 DNA is TGTGCCAGGAGGAAAGCGTCCACCGGGACAGCAACCTACGAGCAGTACTTC.

The chain combines TRBV19 with TRBJ1-4; no definite D call. The germline V and J ends were trimmed by 6 bases and 7 bases, with 18 bases remaining between them. Germline assignment: CDR1 LNHDA and CDR2 SQIVND (reference sequence). This CDR3 comprises 15 residues. CDR3 DNA sequence: TGTGCCAGTAGCGAAGCGACACGTCGGGCTGAAAAACTGTTTTTT. Protein product: CASSEATRRAEKLFF.

The chain has TRBV11-2 and TRBJ2-7; D unclear. The V end lost 2 bases, the J end lost 5 bases, and 7 bases lay between the germline ends. The CDR3 totals 12 residues. Looked up from germline, CDR1 is SGHAT and CDR2 is FQNNGV. The CDR3 is CASSLRVHEQYF. Written as DNA, the CDR3 is TGTGCCAGCAGCTTAAGGGTACACGAGCAGTACTTC. The full variable domain, rest sourced from reference TRBV11-2 and TRBJ2-7, is EAGVAQSPRYKIIEKRQSVAFWCNPISGHATLYWYQQILGQGPKLLIQFQNNGVVDDSQLPKDRFSAERLKGVDSTLKIQPAKLEDSAVYLCASSLRVHEQYFGPGTRLTVT.

The gene calls are TRBV29-1 and TRBJ2-5; D remains unclear. The J call may be wrong; the DNA end is better matched by TRBJ2-7. The germline gives CDR1 SQVTM, CDR2 ANQGSEA. The CDR3 is 13 residues long. The CDR3 bases are TGCAGCGTTGAAGGCCGGTTCTCCTACGAGCAGTACTTC. This codes for CSVEGRFSYEQYF.

The CDR3 DNA reads as TGCGCCAGCTCCGGGACAGTCCTACCAGATACGCAGTATTTT. Translation: CASSGTVLPDTQYF. The chain is built from TRBV5-1 and TRBJ2-3; 7 bases are a match to TRBD1. The junction had 9 bases not matched to a gene; V was cut back by 7 bases and J by 4 bases. Germline CDR1 SGHRS, CDR2 YFSETQ. There are 14 residues in the CDR3.

This chain joins TRBV11-1 and TRBJ2-7, with D possibly TRBD2 on 5 matching bases. In germline, CDR1 is SGHAT, CDR2 FQDESV (reference sequence). This CDR3 region has 15 residues. Trimming stripped 1 base from V and 1 base from J, with 11 bases between. CDR3 sequence (DNA): TGTGCCAGCAGCTTAGGTGGCGGAGGATCCTACGAGCAGTACTTC. This encodes CASSLGGGGSYEQYF. Variable domain in full (rest from reference TRBV11-1 and TRBJ2-7): EAEVAQSPRYKITEKSQAVAFWCDPISGHATLYWYRQILGQGPELLVQFQDESVVDDSQLPKDRFSAERLKGVDSTLKIQPAELGDSAMYLCASSLGGGGSYEQYFGPGTRLTVT.

V usage is TRBV5-4 and J usage is TRBJ2-4; D may be TRBD1 (5 bases). In germline, CDR1 is SGHNT, CDR2 YYREEE (reference sequence). The CDR3 consists of 20 residues. The germline V and J ends were trimmed by 0 bases and 0 bases, with 22 bases remaining between them. The CDR3 bases are TGTGCCAGCAGCTTGGGATTTGGGGCTGGGGAACGACTAGCCAAAAACATTCAGTACTTC. Translated, it gives CASSLGFGAGERLAKNIQYF.

V usage is TRBV7-2 and J usage is TRBJ1-6; TRBD1 is a possible D gene (6 bases). Germline CDR1 SGHTA, CDR2 FQGNSA. There are 15 residues in the CDR3. With 7 bases removed from V and 7 bases from J, the gap between germline ends came to 17 bases. CDR3 loop: CASTFNPTGNSPLHF. DNA of the CDR3: TGTGCCAGCACCTTTAACCCTACAGGGAATTCACCCCTCCACTTT. The full variable domain, with the rest looked up from reference TRBV7-2 and TRBJ1-6, is GAGVSQSPSNKVTEKGKDVELRCDPISGHTALYWYRQSLGQGLEFLIYFQGNSAPDKSGLPSDRFSAERTGGSVSTLTIQRTQQEDSAVYLCASTFNPTGNSPLHFGNGTRLTVT.

V usage is TRBV7-8 and J usage is TRBJ1-1; no reliable D call. V was clipped by 0 bases and J by 1 base, with 6 bases between them. The CDR3 is 14 residues long. Looked up from germline, CDR1 is SGHVS and CDR2 is FQNEAQ. This chain's CDR3 is CASSLARENTEAFF. CDR3 bases: TGTGCCAGCAGCTTAGCGCGGGAGAACACTGAAGCTTTCTTT.

This clone appeared a single time. This rearrangement joins TRBV29-1 to TRBJ1-1; D call uncertain. CDR1 SQVTM and CDR2 ANQGSEA come from the germline V gene. The V gene lost 5 bases and the J gene lost 0 bases, with 10 bases spanning the gap. This CDR3 is 13 amino acids long. Here the CDR3 reads CSVSEGLNTEAFF. As DNA, the CDR3 is TGCAGCGTTTCAGAGGGCTTGAACACTGAAGCTTTCTTT.

The chain combines TRBV6-6 with TRBJ2-3; D is unresolved. CDR1 MNHNY and CDR2 SVGAGI come from the germline V gene (reference sequence). The germline V and J ends were trimmed by 3 bases and 0 bases, with 4 bases remaining between them. The CDR3 length is 13 residues. The CDR3 loop reads CASSYTSTDTQYF. For the CDR3, the DNA is TGTGCCAGCAGTTATACTAGCACAGATACGCAGTATTTT.

The chain couples TRBV2 to TRBJ2-7; a possible D gene is TRBD2 (6 bases). CDR1 SNHLY and CDR2 FYNNEI come from the germline V gene. The CDR3 has 12 residues. The V and J ends lost 5 bases and 5 bases respectively, with 10 bases between them. The CDR3 region has the DNA TGTGCCAGCAGTTACACTAGCAACGAGCAGTACTTC. This encodes CASSYTSNEQYF.

Note on this clone: Other nucleotide sequences from this sample produce the same CDR3. The chain recombines TRBV27 with TRBJ2-3, with D hard to call. The CDR3 is 12 residues long. The germline V gene encodes CDR1 MNHEY and CDR2 SMNVEV (reference sequence). Trimming took 4 bases from V and 1 from J, leaving 3 bases between them. The CDR3 sequence is CASSSRTDTQYF. In nucleotides, the CDR3 is TGTGCCAGCAGTTCCCGCACAGATACGCAGTATTTT.

This clone was seen a single time. The chain is built from TRBV27 and TRBJ1-6; D remains ambiguous. Trimming stripped 3 bases from V and 8 bases from J, with 11 bases between. The V gene's germline CDR1 is MNHEY and CDR2 SMNVEV (reference sequence). This CDR3 has 14 residues. DNA for the CDR3: TGTGCCAGCAGTTTGTTTGGACTGGATTCACCCCTCCACTTT. Protein product: CASSLFGLDSPLHF.

The gene calls are TRBV11-2 and TRBJ2-7; no clear D gene. V dropped 4 bases and J dropped 7 bases, with 11 bases sitting between them. Germline V CDR1 and CDR2: SGHAT, FQNNGV. This CDR3 region has 12 residues. The CDR3 spells CASSSWTLEQYF. The CDR3 bases are TGTGCCAGCAGCTCTTGGACCCTGGAGCAGTACTTC.

The chain couples TRBV14 to TRBJ2-1; 9 bases agree with TRBD2. V shed 0 bases and J 14 bases; nucleotides not matched to a gene: 11. CDR1 and CDR2 from the germline V gene are SGHDN and FVKESK. CDR3 size: 15 residues. This CDR3 reads CASSQDRGAGGPEFF. For the CDR3, the DNA is TGTGCCAGCAGCCAAGATCGGGGTGCGGGAGGGCCGGAGTTCTTC.

The J gene is TRBJ2-7, the V gene TRBV6-6, with TRBD1 matching 10 bases. The ends lost 5 bases at V and 2 bases at J; junction bases unmatched: 6. This CDR3 is 15 amino acids long. Germline loops: CDR1 MNHNY, CDR2 SVGAGI (reference sequence). CDR3 sequence (DNA): TGTGCCAGCAGTACCACGGGACAGGGGACCTACGAGCAGTACTTC. Translating it yields CASSTTGQGTYEQYF.

The chain couples TRBV10-2 to TRBJ2-7; TRBD1 aligns across 7 bases. Germline lookup yields CDR1 WSHSY and CDR2 SAAADI. The CDR3 has 14 amino acids. With 7 bases clipped from V and 7 bases from J, the junction kept 13 bases outside the gene matches. The CDR3 nucleotides read TGCGCCAGCACCGACAGGGTGGGATTTCGGGAGCAGTACTTC. Translating it yields CASTDRVGFREQYF.

The chain combines TRBV6-4 with TRBJ2-2; TRBD2 aligns across 7 bases. The germline V gene has CDR1 MRHNA and CDR2 SNTAGT. The V segment lost 10 bases and the J segment 7 bases; nucleotides outside the gene matches: 12. The CDR3 extends over 14 amino acids. The CDR3 nucleotides are TGTGCCACCTTCCCCCCGGGGGGAGACGGGGAGCTGTTTTTT. Protein product: CATFPPGGDGELFF.

In the case of this clone: Other nucleotide sequences from this sample produce the same CDR3. The CDR3 reads CASTYSTDTQYF. The DNA of the CDR3 is TGTGCCAGCACCTATAGCACAGATACGCAGTATTTT. This sequence joins TRBV2 and TRBJ2-3; D remains unclear. V dropped 7 bases and J dropped 0 bases, with 5 bases sitting between them. From germline, CDR1 is SNHLY and CDR2 FYNNEI. The CDR3 contains 12 residues.

V and J are TRBV27 and TRBJ1-2; TRBD1 might be the D (6 bases). CDR1 and CDR2 (germline): MNHEY, SMNVEV (reference sequence). Trimming shortened V by 2 bases and J by 0 bases, and 10 bases separated the two germline ends. The CDR3 runs to 15 residues. In DNA, the CDR3 is TGTGCCAGCAGTTTAAAGGAGGGGGCTAACTATGGCTACACCTTC. It codes for CASSLKEGANYGYTF.

The V call is TRBV4-1, the J call TRBJ1-2; a weak D match, TRBD1 (5 bases). The CDR3 has 14 residues. Germline V gene data show CDR1 as MGHRA and CDR2 as YSYEKL. With 4 bases removed from V and 3 bases from J, the gap between germline ends came to 12 bases. The CDR3 coding sequence is TGCGCCAGCAGCCCGCGAGGGGCAGACTATGGCTACACCTTC. Its protein product is CASSPRGADYGYTF.

This clone occurred once. The chain joins TRBV5-1 to TRBJ2-5; D is ambiguous. The CDR3 loop spans 16 amino acids. From germline, CDR1 is SGHRS and CDR2 YFSETQ. The V end lost 0 bases, the J end lost 4 bases, and 16 bases lay between the germline ends. CDR3 nucleotides: TGCGCCAGCAGCTTGGTGCGAGATGGGCCCGCAGAGACCCAGTACTTC. Encoded protein: CASSLVRDGPAETQYF.